The 30 T cell receptor beta chains below were found in one sample sequenced in a study of blood T cell repertoires in COVID-19 (dated by TCRdb to 2018 to 2020). The library relied on the immunoSEQ multiplex PCR assay. This immuneACCESS table, as held by TCRdb, lists in-frame sequences with V and J called but not all clones. Of the missing ones, under half trace to an unresolved V gene in checked studies; the others have no known cause. The sample table records more than 300,000 clones; approximately 87% of these occur just once. The top ten clonotypes cover about 6% of the sample. Material: peripheral blood. All receptors derive from a woman aged 45-60 years with COVID-19, enrolled during active disease.

The CDR3 nucleotides read TGTGCCAGCAGCTTTGGACTAGCGGGAGGTTCAGATACGCAGTATTTT. This codes for CASSFGLAGGSDTQYF. The chain is built from TRBV11-2 and TRBJ2-3, with 14 bases that match TRBD2. The V gene end was trimmed by 3 bases and the J gene end by 4 bases; junction bases not matched to a gene: 3. Germline assignment: CDR1 SGHAT and CDR2 FQNNGV. CDR3 length: 16 amino acids.

The chain couples TRBV11-2 to TRBJ1-5, with D tentatively TRBD1 (6 bases). The CDR3 spans 14 residues. V gave up 5 bases and J gave up 5 bases, with 13 bases separating them. The V gene's germline CDR1 is SGHAT and CDR2 FQNNGV. The CDR3 DNA reads as TGTGCCAGCAGCGCCGGAAACAGGGATCAGCCCCAGCATTTT. This sequence encodes CASSAGNRDQPQHF. Full variable domain (rest looked up from reference TRBV11-2 and TRBJ1-5): EAGVAQSPRYKIIEKRQSVAFWCNPISGHATLYWYQQILGQGPKLLIQFQNNGVVDDSQLPKDRFSAERLKGVDSTLKIQPAKLEDSAVYLCASSAGNRDQPQHFGDGTRLSIL.

The chain links TRBV10-3 to TRBJ2-5, with 8 bases fitting TRBD1. CDR1 is ENHRY and CDR2 is SYGVKD in the germline V gene. With 5 bases clipped from V and 3 bases from J, the junction kept 8 bases outside the gene matches. The CDR3 is made up of 15 amino acids. CDR3 region: CAISPRGRGEETQYF. The DNA for the CDR3 is TGTGCCATCAGTCCCAGGGGGCGCGGGGAAGAGACCCAGTACTTC.

The chain carries TRBV10-3 and TRBJ1-1; 10 nucleotides match TRBD1. V lost 5 bases, J lost 3 bases, and 6 bases stayed unmatched. Per germline, CDR1 ENHRY and CDR2 SYGVKD. The CDR3 length is 15 residues. The CDR3 protein is CAISTGTGVHTEAFF. The CDR3 region has the DNA TGTGCCATCAGTACCGGGACAGGGGTACACACTGAAGCTTTCTTT.

This clone has only a few counts. The chain joins TRBV30 to TRBJ2-2; TRBD1 is a possible D gene (5 bases). With 8 bases removed from V and 8 bases from J, the gap between germline ends came to 18 bases. The CDR3 is 13 residues long. Germline CDR1 reads GTSNPN; CDR2 reads SVGIG (reference sequence). This chain's CDR3 is CAGRDSSLGELFF. The CDR3 DNA is TGTGCCGGACGTGACAGTTCACTGGGGGAGCTGTTTTTT.

The chain recombines TRBV18 with TRBJ1-3; weak D call: TRBD1 (6 bases). CDR1 KGHSH and CDR2 LQKENI come from the germline V gene. V lost 0 bases to trimming and J lost 2 bases, with 17 bases between them. The CDR3 extends over 18 amino acids. This CDR3 reads CASSPPKGVAGAGNTIYF. The DNA of the CDR3 is TGTGCCAGCTCACCACCGAAGGGCGTCGCAGGGGCTGGAAACACCATATATTTT. Together with reference TRBV18 and TRBJ1-3, the CDR3 gives the full variable domain: NAGVMQNPRHLVRRRGQEARLRCSPMKGHSHVYWYRQLPEEGLKFMVYLQKENIIDESGMPKERFSAEFPKEGPSILRIQQVVRGDSAAYFCASSPPKGVAGAGNTIYFGEGSWLTVV.

This clone was found once. The chain is built from TRBV9 and TRBJ1-2, with 10 bases that match TRBD1. The germline CDR1 and CDR2 sequences are SGDLS and YYNGEE. The CDR3 totals 16 residues. The junction had 8 bases not matched to a gene; V was cut back by 4 bases and J by 2 bases. CDR3 coding DNA: TGTGCCAGCAGCCCACAGGGACAGGGGAAAAACTATGGCTACACCTTC. Translating it yields CASSPQGQGKNYGYTF.

The V gene is TRBV6-5, the J gene TRBJ1-6; maybe TRBD1 (6 bases). The CDR3 is 14 residues long. The germline V and J ends were trimmed by 9 bases and 8 bases, with 17 bases remaining between them. Germline V gene data show CDR1 as MNHEY and CDR2 as SVGAGI. The CDR3 spells CARSTGGADSPLHF. In DNA, the CDR3 is TGTGCCAGATCGACGGGGGGCGCGGATTCACCCCTCCACTTT.

J is TRBJ2-1 and V is TRBV18; 12 positions agree with TRBD2. Germline assignment: CDR1 KGHSH and CDR2 LQKENI. The CDR3 totals 15 residues. V lost 6 bases, J lost 9 bases, and 9 bases stayed unmatched. The CDR3: CASSGRTSGEGEQFF. CDR3 nucleotide sequence: TGTGCCAGCTCTGGCCGGACTAGCGGGGAGGGTGAGCAGTTCTTC.

This clone occurred once. The chain combines TRBV27 with TRBJ2-1, with 8 nucleotides matching TRBD1. CDR3 length: 13 amino acids. Germline CDR1 MNHEY, CDR2 SMNVEV (reference sequence). The V gene end was trimmed by 6 bases and the J gene end by 9 bases; junction bases not matched to a gene: 7. The CDR3 sequence: CASRGQGVSEQFF. As DNA, the CDR3 is TGTGCCAGCAGAGGACAGGGAGTCAGTGAGCAGTTCTTC.

The CDR3 reads CASKRADTSTDTQYF. The CDR3, as DNA: TGTGCCAGCAAACGAGCGGATACTAGCACAGATACGCAGTATTTT. This chain links TRBV6-5 with TRBJ2-3; D possibly corresponds to TRBD2 (5 bases). CDR1 is MNHEY, CDR2 SVGAGI, per germline. Deletions cut 7 bases from V and 0 bases from J, with 14 bases between. This CDR3 is built from 15 residues.

J is TRBJ2-3 and V is TRBV12-5, with D tentatively TRBD2 (6 bases). The CDR3 sequence is 14 residues long. V was trimmed by 4 bases and J by 5 bases, leaving 13 bases between them. The germline gives CDR1 LGHNT, CDR2 FRNRAP. This chain's CDR3 is CASGSLLGRDTQYF. CDR3 DNA sequence: TGTGCTAGTGGTTCCCTTCTCGGGAGAGATACGCAGTATTTT.

V and J are TRBV30 and TRBJ2-6, with 9 bases aligning to TRBD1. Germline CDR1 is GTSNPN and CDR2 is SVGIG (reference sequence). CDR3 length: 18 amino acids. V lost 5 bases to trimming and J lost 1 base; unmatched junction nucleotides: 12. The CDR3 region is CAWLKNRGLVSGANVLTF. DNA of the CDR3: TGTGCCTGGTTAAAAAACAGGGGGCTTGTATCTGGGGCCAACGTCCTGACTTTC.

The V gene is TRBV27, the J gene TRBJ2-1; 8 bases fit TRBD2. Germline CDR1 and CDR2: MNHEY and SMNVEV (reference sequence). This CDR3 is 15 amino acids long. J lost 0 bases, V lost 5 bases, and 3 bases had no gene match. The DNA of the CDR3 is TGTGCCAGCAGTATAAGCGGGAGCTCCTACAATGAGCAGTTCTTC. This encodes CASSISGSSYNEQFF.

The CDR3 nucleotides are TGTGCCAGCAGTTCCACAGCGGTCTCGGTGAGCTACGAGCAGTACTTC. As protein: CASSSTAVSVSYEQYF. This rearrangement joins TRBV27 to TRBJ2-7, with D perhaps TRBD2 (5 bases). The CDR3 loop spans 16 amino acids. Germline V lookup: CDR1 MNHEY, CDR2 SMNVEV (reference sequence). V lost 4 bases and J lost 3, with 19 bases in between.

The sample holds one count of this clone. The V gene is TRBV14, the J gene TRBJ2-7, with TRBD2 matching over 11 bases. The germline V gene encodes CDR1 SGHDN and CDR2 FVKESK. The J segment lost 1 base and the V segment lost 4 bases, leaving 9 bases of the junction unmatched. This CDR3 is built from 17 residues. As DNA, the CDR3 is TGTGCCAGCAGCCTCCCTACCGGGACTAGCGGATCCTACGAGCAGTACTTC. Translating it yields CASSLPTGTSGSYEQYF.

The CDR3 is CASSLEYRGNTEAFF. The CDR3 nucleotides read TGTGCCAGCAGCTTGGAGTACAGGGGTAACACTGAAGCTTTCTTT. The chain is built from TRBV5-6 and TRBJ1-1, with TRBD1 identical over 7 bases. This CDR3 has 15 residues. J lost 2 bases, V lost 0 bases, and 4 bases had no gene match. Germline V gene lookup returns CDR1 SGHDT and CDR2 YYEEEE.

V gene TRBV20-1 combines with J gene TRBJ1-4; 7 positions match TRBD1. Germline assignment: CDR1 DFQATT and CDR2 SNEGSKA (reference sequence). V lost 5 bases and J lost 8; bases outside the gene matches: 2. The CDR3 covers 11 residues. In DNA, the CDR3 is TGCAGTGCTGCAGGGGGGGAAAAACTGTTTTTT. This gives the protein CSAAGGEKLFF.

In its sample, this clone was seen a few times. This chain connects TRBV2 to TRBJ2-1, with 8 positions matching TRBD2. In germline, CDR1 is SNHLY, CDR2 FYNNEI. V gave up 4 bases and J gave up 4 bases; unmatched junction bases: 9. This CDR3 contains 16 residues. In nucleotides, the CDR3 is TGTGCCAGCAGTGGAGGCCCACTAGCGGATTACAATGAGCAGTTCTTC. Encoded protein: CASSGGPLADYNEQFF.

This clone was seen only a few times. The rearrangement links TRBV5-1 to TRBJ2-3; 9 bases fit TRBD2. This CDR3 comprises 18 residues. Looked up from germline, CDR1 is SGHRS and CDR2 is YFSETQ. With 0 bases clipped from V and 1 base from J, the junction kept 9 bases outside the gene matches. CDR3 amino acids: CASSLVLAGASRTDTQYF. The CDR3 DNA sequence: TGCGCCAGCAGCTTGGTACTAGCGGGCGCCAGTCGCACAGATACGCAGTATTTT.

V gene TRBV7-2 combines with J gene TRBJ2-3, with 9 bases aligning to TRBD2. The CDR3 has 15 residues. CDR1 SGHTA and CDR2 FQGNSA come from the germline V gene. J gave up 4 bases and V 1 base, and 3 bases lay outside the gene matches. The CDR3 region is CASSLVAGVPDTQYF. The CDR3 DNA reads TGTGCCAGCAGCTTAGTAGCGGGAGTCCCAGATACGCAGTATTTT.

The rearrangement joins TRBV7-9 to TRBJ1-2, with 7 bases matching TRBD1. Unmatched junction bases numbered 3, after V lost 4 bases and J lost 7 bases. CDR1 is SEHNR, CDR2 FQNEAQ, per germline (reference sequence). The CDR3 length is 12 residues. The CDR3 is CASSYNRGGYTF. The CDR3 region has the DNA TGTGCCAGCAGCTACAACAGGGGTGGCTACACCTTC.

The V gene is TRBV1, the J gene TRBJ1-5. TRBV1 is listed as a pseudogene. The CDR3 is made up of 15 amino acids. CDR3 sequence (DNA): TGCACCAGCAGCCTGTCCTCGGGGAACCATCAGCCCCAGCATTTT. Translating gives CTSSLSSGNHQPQHF.

In its sample, this clone was seen once. The chain uses TRBV24-1 and TRBJ1-3; no firm D call. Trimming left V 7 bases short and J 0 bases short, with 12 bases between. The CDR3 runs to 15 residues. Germline assignment: CDR1 KGHDR and CDR2 SFDVKD. This CDR3 reads CATRGGEGSGNTIYF. The DNA of the CDR3 is TGTGCCACCAGGGGTGGAGAAGGCTCTGGAAACACCATATATTTT.

The rearrangement uses TRBV12-5 and TRBJ2-1; 8 nucleotides match TRBD2. V shed 6 bases, J shed 3 bases, and the junction held 7 bases outside the gene matches. Germline lookup yields CDR1 LGHNT and CDR2 FRNRAP. This CDR3 has 15 amino acids. The CDR3 coding sequence is TGTGCTAGTGGGGTTCTGGCGGGAGGCTACAATGAGCAGTTCTTC. Translating gives CASGVLAGGYNEQFF.

This chain links TRBV12-5 with TRBJ2-7; 7 bases line up with TRBD1. There are 17 residues in the CDR3. V shed 0 bases, J shed 2 bases, and the junction held 10 bases outside the gene matches. Germline CDR1 LGHNT, CDR2 FRNRAP. The CDR3 DNA is TGTGCTAGTGGTTTGGTGAGAGGGGGCACTGGGACCTACGAGCAGTACTTC. It specifies CASGLVRGGTGTYEQYF.

In its sample, this clone was seen a few times. This chain joins TRBV5-4 and TRBJ2-7, with D hard to call. The CDR3 is made up of 15 amino acids. Trimming cost V 0 bases and J 5 bases, with 15 bases left between them. The germline gives CDR1 SGHNT, CDR2 YYREEE (reference sequence). The CDR3 bases are TGTGCCAGCAGCTTGGGTACTACTCGGTTCGACGAGCAGTACTTC. Translating gives CASSLGTTRFDEQYF.

The gene calls are TRBV11-2 and TRBJ2-1; tentatively, D is TRBD1 (5 bases). The CDR3 loop spans 12 amino acids. Trimming removed 5 bases from V and 5 bases from J, with 7 bases in between. Germline V lookup: CDR1 SGHAT, CDR2 FQNNGV. CDR3 protein: CASSQGNNEQFF. The CDR3 DNA is TGTGCCAGCAGCCAGGGAAACAATGAGCAGTTCTTC.

The chain is built from TRBV3-1 (or the pseudogene TRBV3-2) and TRBJ2-7, with 8 nucleotides matching TRBD2. Germline V lookup: CDR1 LGHDT, CDR2 YNNKEL (reference sequence). This CDR3 has 17 amino acids. Trimming took 4 bases from V and 6 from J; bases not matched to a gene: 17. CDR3 in DNA: TGTGCCAGCAGCCCAGCCGTAGGACGTAGCGGGAAAGGCGAGCAGTACTTC. It codes for CASSPAVGRSGKGEQYF.

The gene calls are TRBV7-3 and TRBJ2-3; D possibly corresponds to TRBD1 (6 bases). Germline-derived CDR1 and CDR2 are SGHTA and FQGTGA. V lost 1 base to trimming and J lost 0 bases, with 14 bases between them. This CDR3 is 17 amino acids long. CDR3 amino acids: CASSLIGVGASTDTQYF. CDR3 nucleotides: TGTGCCAGCAGCTTAATAGGGGTGGGGGCTAGCACAGATACGCAGTATTTT.